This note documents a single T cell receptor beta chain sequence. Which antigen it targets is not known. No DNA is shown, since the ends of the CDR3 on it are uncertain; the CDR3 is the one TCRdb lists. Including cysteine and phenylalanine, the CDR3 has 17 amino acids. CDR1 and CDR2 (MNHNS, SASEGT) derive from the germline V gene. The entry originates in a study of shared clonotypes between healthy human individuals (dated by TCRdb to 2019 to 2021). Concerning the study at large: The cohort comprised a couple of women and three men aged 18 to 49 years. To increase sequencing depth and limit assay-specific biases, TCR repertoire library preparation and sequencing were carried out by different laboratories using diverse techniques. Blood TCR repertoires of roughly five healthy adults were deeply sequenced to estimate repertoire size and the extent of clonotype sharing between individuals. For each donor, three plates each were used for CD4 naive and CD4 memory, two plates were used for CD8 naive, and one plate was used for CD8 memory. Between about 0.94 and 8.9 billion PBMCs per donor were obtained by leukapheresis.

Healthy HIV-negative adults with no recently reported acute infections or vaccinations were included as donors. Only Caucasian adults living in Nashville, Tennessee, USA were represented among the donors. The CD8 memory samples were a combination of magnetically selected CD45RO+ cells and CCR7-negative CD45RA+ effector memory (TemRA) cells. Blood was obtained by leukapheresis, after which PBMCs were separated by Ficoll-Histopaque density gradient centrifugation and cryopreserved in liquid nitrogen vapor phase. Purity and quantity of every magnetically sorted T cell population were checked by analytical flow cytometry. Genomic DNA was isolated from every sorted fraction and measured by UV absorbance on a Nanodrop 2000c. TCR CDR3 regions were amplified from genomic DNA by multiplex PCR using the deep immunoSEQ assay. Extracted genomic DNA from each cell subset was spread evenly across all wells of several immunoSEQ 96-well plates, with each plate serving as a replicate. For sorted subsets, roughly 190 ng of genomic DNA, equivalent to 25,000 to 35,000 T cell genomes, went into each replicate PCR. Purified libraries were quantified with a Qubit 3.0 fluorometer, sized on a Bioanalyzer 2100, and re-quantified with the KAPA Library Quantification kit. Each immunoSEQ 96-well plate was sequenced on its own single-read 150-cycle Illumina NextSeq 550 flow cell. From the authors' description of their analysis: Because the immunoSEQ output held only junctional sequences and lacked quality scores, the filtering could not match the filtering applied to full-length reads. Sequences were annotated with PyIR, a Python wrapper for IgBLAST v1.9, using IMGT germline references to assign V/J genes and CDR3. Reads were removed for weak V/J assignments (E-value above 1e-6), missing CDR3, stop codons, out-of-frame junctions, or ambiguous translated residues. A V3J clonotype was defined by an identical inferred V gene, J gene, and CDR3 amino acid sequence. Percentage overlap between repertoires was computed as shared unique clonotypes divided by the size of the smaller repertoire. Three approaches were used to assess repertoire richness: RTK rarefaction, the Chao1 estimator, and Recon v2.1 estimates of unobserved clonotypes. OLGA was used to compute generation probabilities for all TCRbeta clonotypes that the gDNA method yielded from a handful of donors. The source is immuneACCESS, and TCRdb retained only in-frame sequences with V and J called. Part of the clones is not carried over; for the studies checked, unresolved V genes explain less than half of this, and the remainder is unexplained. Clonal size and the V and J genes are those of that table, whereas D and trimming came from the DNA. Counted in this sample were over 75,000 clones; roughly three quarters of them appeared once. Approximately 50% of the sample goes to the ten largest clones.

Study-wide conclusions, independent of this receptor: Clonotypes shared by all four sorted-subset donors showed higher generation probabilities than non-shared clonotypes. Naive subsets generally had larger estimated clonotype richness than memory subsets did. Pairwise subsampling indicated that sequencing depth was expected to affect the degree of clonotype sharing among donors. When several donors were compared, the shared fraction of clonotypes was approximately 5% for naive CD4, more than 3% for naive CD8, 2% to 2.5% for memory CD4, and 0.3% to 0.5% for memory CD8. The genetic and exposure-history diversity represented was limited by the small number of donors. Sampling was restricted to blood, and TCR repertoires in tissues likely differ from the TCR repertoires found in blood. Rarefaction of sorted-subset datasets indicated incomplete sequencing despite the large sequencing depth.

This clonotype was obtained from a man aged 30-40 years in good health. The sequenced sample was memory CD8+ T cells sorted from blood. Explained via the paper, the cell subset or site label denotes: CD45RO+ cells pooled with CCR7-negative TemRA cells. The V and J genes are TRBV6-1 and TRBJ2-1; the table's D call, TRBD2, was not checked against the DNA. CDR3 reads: CASSEVLRFGRETEQFF.